This entry lists 31 T cell receptor beta chains sequenced from one sample in a study of shared clonotypes between healthy human individuals. TCRdb keeps only in-frame clones here, not all; method: immunoSEQ multiplex PCR. In the table there are around 1.1 million clones, roughly 74% of which are singletons. Sequenced input: memory CD4+ T cells from PBMCs. Subset: CD45RA-negative fraction. These receptor sequences come from a man between 18 and 35 years old in good health. Some clones in this sample may be carry-over from other donors' samples.

This rearrangement joins TRBV6-1 to TRBJ2-3; D uncertain. This CDR3 spans 13 amino acids. Trimming cost V 8 bases and J 0 bases, with 9 bases left between them. CDR1 is MNHNS and CDR2 is SASEGT in the germline V gene. The CDR3 loop is CASGIASTDTQYF. In DNA, the CDR3 is TGTGCCAGCGGAATCGCGAGCACAGATACGCAGTATTTT.

This sequence joins TRBV23-1 and TRBJ1-1; D unclear. TRBV23-1 is an ORF, and what it does is uncertain. V was trimmed by 3 bases and J by 5 bases, leaving 7 bases between them. The CDR3 contains 12 residues. The CDR3 spells CASSQRATEAFF. As DNA, the CDR3 is TGCGCCAGCAGTCAGAGGGCGACTGAAGCTTTCTTT.

The rearrangement joins TRBV28 to TRBJ2-1, with no clear D. This CDR3 comprises 13 residues. The V gene lost 8 bases and the J gene lost 0 bases, with 8 bases spanning the gap. Germline V lookup: CDR1 MDHEN, CDR2 SYDVKM. The CDR3 reads CASRRSSYNEQFF. The CDR3 DNA sequence: TGTGCCAGCCGTAGAAGCTCCTACAATGAGCAGTTCTTC.

The chain joins TRBV30 to TRBJ2-3; D is perhaps TRBD2 (5 bases). Between the trimmed V and J ends, which lost 2 bases and 6 bases, there was a span of 9 bases. Looked up from germline, CDR1 is GTSNPN and CDR2 is SVGIG (reference sequence). The CDR3 runs to 12 residues. CDR3 in DNA: TGTGCCTGGAGTCTAGCAGGTGATACGCAGTATTTT. Translation: CAWSLAGDTQYF.

The genes are TRBV13 and TRBJ2-1; 11 positions agree with TRBD2. CDR3 length: 19 residues. V lost 4 bases, J lost 7 bases, and 18 bases stayed unmatched. CDR1 PRHDT and CDR2 FYEKMQ come from the germline V gene (reference sequence). The CDR3 reads CASSSPNLYSGRAVNEQFF. The CDR3 region has the DNA TGTGCCAGCAGCTCACCAAACTTATATAGCGGGAGGGCGGTAAATGAGCAGTTCTTC. Full variable domain (rest looked up from reference TRBV13 and TRBJ2-1): AAGVIQSPRHLIKEKRETATLKCYPIPRHDTVYWYQQGPGQDPQFLISFYEKMQSDKGSIPDRFSAQQFSDYHSELNMSSLELGDSALYFCASSSPNLYSGRAVNEQFFGPGTRLTVL.

This chain uses TRBV4-1 with TRBJ2-2; weak D call: TRBD2 (5 bases). Trimming took off 1 base at V and 3 bases at J, with 12 bases between the two ends. The CDR3 is 16 residues long. Germline CDR1 is MGHRA and CDR2 is YSYEKL. The CDR3 DNA sequence: TGCGCCAGCAGCCAAGGGGCTAGCACATACACCGGGGAGCTGTTTTTT. Translating it yields CASSQGASTYTGELFF.

The genes are TRBV5-1 and TRBJ2-7; D gene ambiguous. The CDR3 is made up of 13 amino acids. From germline, CDR1 is SGHRS and CDR2 YFSETQ. V dropped 9 bases and J dropped 1 base, with 14 bases sitting between them. The CDR3 DNA follows: TGCGCCACAAGGCCCCCTTCGTCCTACGAGCAGTACTTC. This gives the protein CATRPPSSYEQYF.

V gene TRBV9 combines with J gene TRBJ1-4, with 9 positions matching TRBD1. V gave up 5 bases and J gave up 5 bases; unmatched junction bases: 10. The CDR3 covers 16 residues. The V gene's germline CDR1 is SGDLS and CDR2 YYNGEE. The DNA for the CDR3 is TGTGCCAGCAGTTTTACCACAGGGGGCAAAAATGAAAAACTGTTTTTT. Translating gives CASSFTTGGKNEKLFF.

The chain employs TRBV6-4 and TRBJ1-5; D is unresolved. Trimming took 8 bases from V and 1 from J, leaving 15 bases between them. The CDR3 covers 15 residues. The germline V gene has CDR1 MRHNA and CDR2 SNTAGT. CDR3 in amino acids: CASLDPYLSNQPQHF. In DNA, the CDR3 is TGTGCCAGCCTAGACCCCTACTTGAGCAATCAGCCCCAGCATTTT.

This rearrangement joins TRBV5-1 to TRBJ1-1, with TRBD1 matching over 8 bases. Losses at the gene ends were 3 bases for V and 0 bases for J; bases not matched to a gene: 7. The CDR3 extends over 16 amino acids. CDR1 is SGHRS, CDR2 YFSETQ, per germline. CDR3 coding DNA: TGCGCCAGCAGCTCGTATGAACAGGGGGTGAACACTGAAGCTTTCTTT. Translated: CASSSYEQGVNTEAFF.

The rearrangement links TRBV5-1 to TRBJ1-1; a weak D match, TRBD1 (5 bases). This CDR3 region has 12 residues. The germline CDR1 and CDR2 sequences are SGHRS and YFSETQ. Trimming removed 5 bases at V and 6 bases at J, with 11 bases between. The CDR3 is CASRGGTSEAFF. The CDR3 nucleotides read TGCGCCAGCAGGGGGGGAACTTCTGAAGCTTTCTTT.

The rearrangement uses TRBV28 and TRBJ2-1; 12 nucleotides line up with TRBD1. Losses at the gene ends were 6 bases for V and 5 bases for J; bases not matched to a gene: 11. Germline loops: CDR1 MDHEN, CDR2 SYDVKM. This CDR3 has 17 residues. The CDR3 protein is CASSSPRDRGRHNEQFF. CDR3 DNA: TGTGCCAGCAGCTCCCCGAGGGACAGGGGGCGCCACAATGAGCAGTTCTTC.

With regard to this clone: One base separates it from a far larger clone, so it is likely a read error. In the same sample, other DNA sequences code for this CDR3. The gene calls are TRBV30 and TRBJ1-2; the match to TRBD1 covers 8 bases. The germline gives CDR1 GTSNPN, CDR2 SVGIG (reference sequence). The CDR3 has 12 residues. The CDR3 protein is CAADRDRRGYTF. In DNA form, the CDR3 reads TGTGCGGCGGACAGGGATAGACGTGGCTACACCTTT.

The gene calls are TRBV11-2 and TRBJ2-2, with D possibly being TRBD2 (5 bases). V was clipped by 0 bases and J by 1 base, with 9 bases between them. The CDR3 totals 16 residues. Germline V lookup: CDR1 SGHAT, CDR2 FQNNGV. The CDR3 loop reads CASSLEAVWNTGELFF. The CDR3 coding sequence is TGTGCCAGCAGCTTAGAAGCGGTTTGGAACACCGGGGAGCTGTTTTTT.

On this clone itself: With a far larger clone one base away, a read error is the likely cause. Different DNA sequences within this sample yield the same CDR3. The chain links TRBV5-1 to TRBJ2-2; TRBD2 agrees at 11 bases. From germline, CDR1 is SGHRS and CDR2 YFSETQ. CDR3 length equals 17 residues. V trimming: 0 bases; J trimming: 5 bases; junction bases outside the gene matches: 6. The CDR3 DNA reads TGCGCCAGCAGCTTGGAAACTAGCGGGAGAAGAACCGGGGAGCTGTTTTTT. Its protein product is CASSLETSGRRTGELFF.

On this clone itself: This may stem from a read error, because a much larger clone lies one nucleotide away. The sample carries other DNA sequences with the same CDR3. The chain has TRBV7-9 and TRBJ2-3, with 14 bases that match TRBD2. J was trimmed by 6 bases and V by 6 bases; bases with no gene match: 11. CDR1 and CDR2 (germline): SEHNR, FQNEAQ (reference sequence). The CDR3 runs to 17 residues. The CDR3 loop reads CASSPTSGRAFSDTQYF. The CDR3, as DNA: TGTGCCAGCAGTCCGACTAGCGGGAGGGCCTTCTCGGATACGCAGTATTTT.

On this clone itself: Other DNA sequences in this specimen translate into the identical CDR3. This chain links TRBV7-2 with TRBJ2-5; unclear D gene. The CDR3 contains 13 residues. Germline CDR1 and CDR2: SGHTA and FQGNSA. V was clipped by 1 base and J by 2 bases, with 5 bases between them. DNA for the CDR3: TGTGCCAGCAGCTTAGGACGTCAAGAGACCCAGTACTTC. Translated: CASSLGRQETQYF.

The chain employs TRBV27 and TRBJ1-5, with D unclear. In germline, CDR1 is MNHEY, CDR2 SMNVEV (reference sequence). The V end was cut by 5 bases, the J end by 1 base, with 12 bases between. The CDR3 has 15 residues. The CDR3 reads CASSEVPMSNQPQHF. CDR3 nucleotide sequence: TGTGCCAGCAGTGAAGTGCCTATGAGCAATCAGCCCCAGCATTTT.

The V gene is TRBV7-2, the J gene TRBJ2-2; TRBD1 aligns across 9 bases. The CDR3 extends over 15 amino acids. Looked up from germline, CDR1 is SGHTA and CDR2 is FQGNSA. V lost 5 bases to trimming and J lost 9 bases; unmatched junction nucleotides: 10. The CDR3 DNA sequence: TGTGCCAGCAGCCGAAGGACAGGGGATGGGCGGGAGCTGTTTTTT. Residues: CASSRRTGDGRELFF.

The table lists this clone with many counts. This chain connects TRBV5-4 to TRBJ2-6; TRBD2 matches 7 bases. CDR3 length equals 19 residues. CDR1 and CDR2 from the germline V gene are SGHNT and YYREEE (reference sequence). V dropped 3 bases and J dropped 0; count of bases not matched to a gene: 12. CDR3 DNA sequence: TGTGCCAGCAGCTGGGGATCGGCGGGAGCCCGCTCTGGGGCCAACGTCCTGACTTTC. This translates into CASSWGSAGARSGANVLTF. Full variable domain (missing parts from reference TRBV5-4 and TRBJ2-6): ETGVTQSPTHLIKTRGQQVTLRCSSQSGHNTVSWYQQALGQGPQFIFQYYREEENGRGNFPPRFSGLQFPNYSSELNVNALELDDSALYLCASSWGSAGARSGANVLTFGAGSRLTVL.

The J gene is TRBJ2-7, the V gene TRBV4-1; no clear D. V was clipped by 1 base and J by 2 bases, with 12 bases between them. The CDR3 consists of 15 residues. The germline CDR1 and CDR2 sequences are MGHRA and YSYEKL. The CDR3 sequence: CASSQAQAYPYEQYF. The CDR3 nucleotides read TGCGCCAGCAGCCAAGCGCAGGCGTACCCCTACGAGCAGTACTTC.

The J gene is TRBJ1-4, the V gene TRBV9, with 7 positions matching TRBD1. Germline V CDR1 and CDR2: SGDLS, YYNGEE. With V trimmed by 0 bases and J by 3 bases, 5 bases remained unmatched. CDR3 size: 16 residues. The CDR3 sequence: CASSVAGGTANEKLFF. CDR3 DNA: TGTGCCAGCAGCGTAGCCGGCGGGACAGCTAATGAAAAACTGTTTTTT. Looking up the rest from reference TRBV9 and TRBJ1-4 gives the full variable domain: DSGVTQTPKHLITATGQRVTLRCSPRSGDLSVYWYQQSLDQGLQFLIQYYNGEERAKGNILERFSAQQFPDLHSELNLSSLELGDSALYFCASSVAGGTANEKLFFGSGTQLSVL.

V and J are TRBV21-1 and TRBJ1-5. TRBV21-1 is a known pseudogene. The CDR3 has 17 amino acids. The CDR3 loop reads CASSKIREGKGNQPQHF. The CDR3 nucleotides are TGTGCCAGCAGCAAAATTCGTGAGGGTAAGGGCAATCAGCCCCAGCATTTT.

The gene calls are TRBV29-1 and TRBJ2-3, with a tentative D call TRBD2 (5 bases). Trimming took off 4 bases at V and 0 bases at J, with 17 bases between the two ends. CDR1 is SQVTM, CDR2 ANQGSEA, per germline. The CDR3 sequence is 16 residues long. CDR3 nucleotides: TGCAGCGTTGGTGCGACTAACCGAAGAAGCACAGATACGCAGTATTTT. Protein product: CSVGATNRRSTDTQYF.

This chain joins TRBV10-3 and TRBJ2-2; D is perhaps TRBD2 (6 bases). V was trimmed by 2 bases and J by 8 bases, leaving 15 bases between them. Germline V gene sequence: CDR1 ENHRY, CDR2 SYGVKD. The CDR3 has 15 residues. The CDR3 DNA reads as TGTGCCATCAGTGAGGGGATAGCGGACCAGGGGGAGCTGTTTTTT. This codes for CAISEGIADQGELFF.

The V call is TRBV4-2, the J call TRBJ1-4, with 9 nucleotides matching TRBD1. V lost 4 bases and J lost 2; bases outside the gene matches: 11. The V gene's germline CDR1 is LGHNA and CDR2 YNFKEQ. The CDR3 is made up of 18 amino acids. CDR3 sequence reads: CASSLAYRGQSTNEKLFF. As DNA, the CDR3 is TGTGCCAGCAGCCTCGCCTACAGGGGGCAATCGACTAATGAAAAACTGTTTTTT.

The V gene is TRBV7-2, the J gene TRBJ1-1, with 12 bases that match TRBD1. This CDR3 region has 17 residues. V lost 2 bases and J lost 3; bases outside the gene matches: 7. Per the germline V gene, CDR1 is SGHTA and CDR2 is FQGNSA. CDR3 residues: CASSLLGQGAGYTEAFF. The CDR3 region has the DNA TGTGCCAGCAGCTTATTGGGACAGGGGGCCGGGTACACTGAAGCTTTCTTT.

This clone was counted once. The chain joins TRBV11-3 to TRBJ2-7; 8 bases map to TRBD1. The CDR3 loop spans 16 amino acids. Germline values: CDR1 SGHNT, CDR2 YENEEA. Germline trimming cut 7 bases from V and 0 bases from J; bases unmatched to any gene: 11. The CDR3 spells CASITQGATLSYEQYF. The DNA for the CDR3 is TGTGCCAGCATTACTCAGGGGGCAACGCTCTCCTACGAGCAGTACTTC. Combining the CDR3 with reference TRBV11-3 and TRBJ2-7 gives the whole variable domain EAGVVQSPRYKIIEKKQPVAFWCNPISGHNTLYWYLQNLGQGPELLIRYENEEAVDDSQLPKDRFSAERLKGVDSTLKIQPAELGDSAVYLCASITQGATLSYEQYFGPGTRLTVT.

Of note for this clone: A read error likely explains this, since a far larger clone differs by one base. Other DNA sequences in this specimen translate into the identical CDR3. This chain links TRBV7-3 with TRBJ2-3, with D uncertain. Germline values: CDR1 SGHTA, CDR2 FQGTGA. The CDR3 contains 12 residues. V lost 2 bases, J lost 1 base, and 1 base lay in between. CDR3 loop: CASSLGTDTQYF. The CDR3 coding sequence is TGTGCCAGCAGCTTAGGCACAGATACGCAGTATTTT.

The chain couples TRBV7-2 to TRBJ2-7; D unclear. Germline CDR1 SGHTA, CDR2 FQGNSA. The ends were cut back, 0 bases at V and 0 bases at J, with 9 bases in the middle. CDR3 size: 15 residues. CDR3 residues: CASSLAGRTSYEQYF. CDR3 coding DNA: TGTGCCAGCAGCTTAGCGGGCAGGACCTCCTACGAGCAGTACTTC.

The sample holds a few counts of this clone. The V call is TRBV11-2, the J call TRBJ2-7, with 12 bases matching TRBD2. Germline loops: CDR1 SGHAT, CDR2 FQNNGV. This CDR3 has 18 residues. The V segment lost 1 base and the J segment 1 base; nucleotides outside the gene matches: 8. The CDR3 here is CASSLVRTSGTFSYEQYF. CDR3 in DNA: TGTGCCAGCAGCTTAGTGAGGACTAGCGGGACATTTTCCTACGAGCAGTACTTC.